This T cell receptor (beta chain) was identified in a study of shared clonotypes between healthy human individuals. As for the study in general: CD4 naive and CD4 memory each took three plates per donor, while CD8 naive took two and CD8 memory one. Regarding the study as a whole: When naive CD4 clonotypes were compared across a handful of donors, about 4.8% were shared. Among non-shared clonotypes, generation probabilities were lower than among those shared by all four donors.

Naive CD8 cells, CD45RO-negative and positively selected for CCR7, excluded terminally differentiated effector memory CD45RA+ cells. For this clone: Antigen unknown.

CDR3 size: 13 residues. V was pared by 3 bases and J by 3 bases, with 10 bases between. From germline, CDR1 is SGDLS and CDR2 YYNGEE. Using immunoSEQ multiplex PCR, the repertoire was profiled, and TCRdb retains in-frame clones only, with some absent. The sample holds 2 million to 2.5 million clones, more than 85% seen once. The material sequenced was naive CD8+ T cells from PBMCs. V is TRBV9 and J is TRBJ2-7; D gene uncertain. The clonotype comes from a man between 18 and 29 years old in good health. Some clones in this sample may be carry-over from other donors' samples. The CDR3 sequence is CASSEFPYYEQYF. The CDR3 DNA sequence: TGTGCCAGCAGCGAATTTCCTTACTACGAGCAGTACTTC.